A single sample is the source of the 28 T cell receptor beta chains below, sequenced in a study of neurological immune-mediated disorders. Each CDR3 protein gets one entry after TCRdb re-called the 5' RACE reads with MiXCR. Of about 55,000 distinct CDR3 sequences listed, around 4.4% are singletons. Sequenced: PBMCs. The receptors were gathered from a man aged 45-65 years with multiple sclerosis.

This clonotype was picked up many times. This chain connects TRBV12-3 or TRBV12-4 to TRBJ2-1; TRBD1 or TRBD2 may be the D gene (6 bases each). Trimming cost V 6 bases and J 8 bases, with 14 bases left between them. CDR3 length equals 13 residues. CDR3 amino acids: CASSHGGRDEQFF. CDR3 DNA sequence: TGTGCCAGCAGCCACGGGGGCCGTGATGAGCAGTTCTTC.

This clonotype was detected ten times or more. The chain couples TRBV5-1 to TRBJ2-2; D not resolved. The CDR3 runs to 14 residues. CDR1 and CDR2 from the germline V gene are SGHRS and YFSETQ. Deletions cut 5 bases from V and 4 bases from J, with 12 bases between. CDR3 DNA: TGCGCCAGCAGAGAAATCGACCGCACCGGGGAGCTGTTTTTT. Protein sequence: CASREIDRTGELFF.

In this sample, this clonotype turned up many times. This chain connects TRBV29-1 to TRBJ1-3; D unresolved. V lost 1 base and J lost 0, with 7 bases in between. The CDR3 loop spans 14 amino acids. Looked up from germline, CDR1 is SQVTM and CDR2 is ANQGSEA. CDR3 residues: CSVEGAYSGNTIYF. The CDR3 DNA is TGCAGCGTTGAAGGAGCCTACTCTGGAAACACCATATATTTT.

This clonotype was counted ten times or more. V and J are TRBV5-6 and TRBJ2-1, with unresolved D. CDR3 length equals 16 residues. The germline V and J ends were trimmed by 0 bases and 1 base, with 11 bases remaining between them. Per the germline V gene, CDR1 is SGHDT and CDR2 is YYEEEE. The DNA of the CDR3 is TGTGCCAGCAGCTTGGCCCTAGGGCAGTCCTACAATGAGCAGTTCTTC. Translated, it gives CASSLALGQSYNEQFF.

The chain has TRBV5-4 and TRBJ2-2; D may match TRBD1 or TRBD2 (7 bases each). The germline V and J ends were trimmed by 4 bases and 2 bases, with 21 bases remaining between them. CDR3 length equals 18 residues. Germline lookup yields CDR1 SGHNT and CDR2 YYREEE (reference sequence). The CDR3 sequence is CASSRQGGGKQNTGELFF. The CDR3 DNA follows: TGTGCCAGCAGCCGACAGGGAGGGGGCAAACAAAACACCGGGGAGCTGTTTTTT.

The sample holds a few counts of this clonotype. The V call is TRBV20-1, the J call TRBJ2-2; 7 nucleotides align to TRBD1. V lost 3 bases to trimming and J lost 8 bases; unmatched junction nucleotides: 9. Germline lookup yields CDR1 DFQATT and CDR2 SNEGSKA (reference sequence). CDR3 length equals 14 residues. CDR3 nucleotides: TGCAGTGCTAGCCACAGGCAGGGGGTAGGGGAGCTGTTTTTT. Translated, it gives CSASHRQGVGELFF.

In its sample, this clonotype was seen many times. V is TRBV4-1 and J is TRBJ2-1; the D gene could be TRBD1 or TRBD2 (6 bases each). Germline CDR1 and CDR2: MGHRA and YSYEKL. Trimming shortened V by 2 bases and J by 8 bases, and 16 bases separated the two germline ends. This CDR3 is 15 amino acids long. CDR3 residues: CASSQPYSGEDEQFF. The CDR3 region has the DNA TGCGCCAGCAGCCAACCTTATTCAGGGGAGGATGAGCAGTTCTTC.

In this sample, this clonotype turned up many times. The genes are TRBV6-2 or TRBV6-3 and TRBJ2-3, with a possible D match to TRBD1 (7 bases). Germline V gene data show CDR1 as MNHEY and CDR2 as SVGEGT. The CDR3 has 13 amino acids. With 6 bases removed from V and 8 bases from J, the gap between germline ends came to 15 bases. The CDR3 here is CASRVLQGGTQYF. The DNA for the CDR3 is TGTGCCAGCAGGGTACTCCAGGGGGGTACGCAGTATTTT.

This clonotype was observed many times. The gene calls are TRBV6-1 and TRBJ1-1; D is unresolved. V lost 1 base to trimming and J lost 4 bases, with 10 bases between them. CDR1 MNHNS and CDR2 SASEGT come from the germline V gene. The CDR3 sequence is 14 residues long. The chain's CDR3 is CASSEEMGPTEAFF. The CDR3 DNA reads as TGTGCCAGCAGTGAAGAGATGGGCCCCACTGAAGCTTTCTTT.

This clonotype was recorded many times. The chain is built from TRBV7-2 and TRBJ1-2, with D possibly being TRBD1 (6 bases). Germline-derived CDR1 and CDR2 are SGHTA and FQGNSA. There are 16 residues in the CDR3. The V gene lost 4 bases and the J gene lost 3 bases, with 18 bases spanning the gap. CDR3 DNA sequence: TGTGCCAGCAGCTCGGGAGGGGGTCCCTTCCACTATGGCTACACCTTC. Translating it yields CASSSGGGPFHYGYTF.

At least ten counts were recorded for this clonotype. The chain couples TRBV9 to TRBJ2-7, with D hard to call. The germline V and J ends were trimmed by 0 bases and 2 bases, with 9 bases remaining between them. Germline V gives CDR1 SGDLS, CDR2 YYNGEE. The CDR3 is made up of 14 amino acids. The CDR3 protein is CASSVALDTYEQYF. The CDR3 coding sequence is TGTGCCAGCAGCGTAGCGCTAGATACCTACGAGCAGTACTTC.

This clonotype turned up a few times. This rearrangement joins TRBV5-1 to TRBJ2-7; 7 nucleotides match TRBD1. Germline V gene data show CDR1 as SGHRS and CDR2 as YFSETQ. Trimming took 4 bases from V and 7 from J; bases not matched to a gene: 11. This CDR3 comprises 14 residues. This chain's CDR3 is CASSLGKGADEQYF. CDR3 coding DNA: TGCGCCAGCAGCCTGGGAAAGGGGGCGGATGAGCAGTACTTC.

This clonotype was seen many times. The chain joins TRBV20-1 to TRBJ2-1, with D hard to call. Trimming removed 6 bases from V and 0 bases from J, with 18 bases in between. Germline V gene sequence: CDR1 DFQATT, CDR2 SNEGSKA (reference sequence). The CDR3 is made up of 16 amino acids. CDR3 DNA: TGCAGTGCCGAGGCCCCTCATGAGAGCTCCTACAATGAGCAGTTCTTC. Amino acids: CSAEAPHESSYNEQFF.

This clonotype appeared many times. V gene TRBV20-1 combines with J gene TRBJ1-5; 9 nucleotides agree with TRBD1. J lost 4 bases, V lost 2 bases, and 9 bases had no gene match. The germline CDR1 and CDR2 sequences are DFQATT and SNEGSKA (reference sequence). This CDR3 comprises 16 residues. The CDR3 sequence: CSARPPTGGENQPQHF. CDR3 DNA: TGCAGTGCTAGACCCCCGACAGGGGGTGAGAATCAGCCCCAGCATTTT.

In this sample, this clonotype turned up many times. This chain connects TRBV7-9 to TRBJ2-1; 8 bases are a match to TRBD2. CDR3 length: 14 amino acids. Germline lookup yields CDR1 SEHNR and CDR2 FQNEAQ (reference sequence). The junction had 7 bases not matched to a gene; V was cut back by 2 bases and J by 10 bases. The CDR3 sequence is CASSLRAGGIEQFF. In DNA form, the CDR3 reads TGTGCCAGCAGCTTACGGGCGGGAGGCATCGAGCAGTTCTTC.

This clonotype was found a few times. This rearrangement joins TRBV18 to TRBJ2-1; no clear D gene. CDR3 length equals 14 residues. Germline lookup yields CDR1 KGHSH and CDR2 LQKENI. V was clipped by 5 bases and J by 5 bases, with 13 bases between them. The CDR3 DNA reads TGTGCCAGCTCAATTACGCCAGGAGACAATGAGCAGTTCTTC. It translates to CASSITPGDNEQFF.

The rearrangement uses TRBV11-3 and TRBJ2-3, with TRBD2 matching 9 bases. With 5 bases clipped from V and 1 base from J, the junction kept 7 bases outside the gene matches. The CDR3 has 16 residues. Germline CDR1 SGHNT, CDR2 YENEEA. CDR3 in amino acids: CASSPGTSSRTDTQYF. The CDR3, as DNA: TGTGCCAGCAGCCCAGGGACTAGCAGCCGCACAGATACGCAGTATTTT.

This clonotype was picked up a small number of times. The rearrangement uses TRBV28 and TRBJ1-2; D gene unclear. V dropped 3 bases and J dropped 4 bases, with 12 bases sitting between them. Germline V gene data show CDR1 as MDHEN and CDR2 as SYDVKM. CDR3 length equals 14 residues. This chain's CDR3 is CASSLGKGTYGYTF. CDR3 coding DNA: TGTGCCAGCAGTTTGGGTAAGGGAACCTATGGCTACACCTTC.

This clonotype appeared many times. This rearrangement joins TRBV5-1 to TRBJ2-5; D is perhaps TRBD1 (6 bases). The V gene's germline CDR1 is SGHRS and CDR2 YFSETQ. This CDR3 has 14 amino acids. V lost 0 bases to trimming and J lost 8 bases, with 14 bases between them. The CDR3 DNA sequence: TGCGCCAGCAGCTTGGACAGGGCGAGGTCAACCCAGTACTTC. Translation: CASSLDRARSTQYF. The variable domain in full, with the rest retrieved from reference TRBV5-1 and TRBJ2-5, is KAGVTQTPRYLIKTRGQQVTLSCSPISGHRSVSWYQQTPGQGLQFLFEYFSETQRNKGNFPGRFSGRQFSNSRSEMNVSTLELGDSALYLCASSLDRARSTQYFGPGTRLLVL.

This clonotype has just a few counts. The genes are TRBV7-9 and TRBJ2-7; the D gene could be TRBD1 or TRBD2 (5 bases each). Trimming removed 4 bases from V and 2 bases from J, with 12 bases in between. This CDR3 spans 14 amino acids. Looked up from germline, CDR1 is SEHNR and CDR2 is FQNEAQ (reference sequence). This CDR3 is CASSSSGTPYEQYF. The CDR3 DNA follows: TGTGCCAGCAGCTCCTCCGGGACCCCCTACGAGCAGTACTTC.

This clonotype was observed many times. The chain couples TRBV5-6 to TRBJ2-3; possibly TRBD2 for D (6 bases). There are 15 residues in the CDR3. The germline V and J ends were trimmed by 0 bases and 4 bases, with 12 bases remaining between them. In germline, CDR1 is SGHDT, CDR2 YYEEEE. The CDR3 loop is CASSLGEAPSDTQYF. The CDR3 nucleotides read TGTGCCAGCAGCTTGGGGGAGGCACCCTCAGATACGCAGTATTTT. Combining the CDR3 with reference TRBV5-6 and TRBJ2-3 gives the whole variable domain DAGVTQSPTHLIKTRGQQVTLRCSPKSGHDTVSWYQQALGQGPQFIFQYYEEEERQRGNFPDRFSGHQFPNYSSELNVNALLLGDSALYLCASSLGEAPSDTQYFGPGTRLTVL.

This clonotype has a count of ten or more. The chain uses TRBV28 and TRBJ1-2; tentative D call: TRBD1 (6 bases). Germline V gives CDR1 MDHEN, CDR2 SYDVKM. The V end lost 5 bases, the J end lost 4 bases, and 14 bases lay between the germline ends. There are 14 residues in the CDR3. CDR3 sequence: CASSGQNPAYGYTF. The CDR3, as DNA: TGTGCCAGCAGTGGACAGAATCCGGCCTATGGCTACACCTTC.

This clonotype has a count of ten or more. The CDR3 nucleotides are TGTGCCAGCAGCCAAATCAGGACAGGGGGCTCCTACAATGAGCAGTTCTTC. This encodes CASSQIRTGGSYNEQFF. The V and J genes are TRBV3-1 and TRBJ2-1; 10 nucleotides line up with TRBD1. V shed 2 bases and J 0 bases; nucleotides not matched to a gene: 4. The CDR3 extends over 17 amino acids. The germline gives CDR1 LGHDT, CDR2 YNNKEL (reference sequence).

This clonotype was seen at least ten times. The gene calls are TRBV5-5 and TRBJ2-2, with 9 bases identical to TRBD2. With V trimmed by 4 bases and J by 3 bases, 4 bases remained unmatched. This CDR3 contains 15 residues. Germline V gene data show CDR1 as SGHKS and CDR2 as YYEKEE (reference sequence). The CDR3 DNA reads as TGTGCCAGCAGCCCCTGGACTAGCGACACCGGGGAGCTGTTTTTT. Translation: CASSPWTSDTGELFF. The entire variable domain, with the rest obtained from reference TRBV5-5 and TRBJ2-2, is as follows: DAGVTQSPTHLIKTRGQQVTLRCSPISGHKSVSWYQQVLGQGPQFIFQYYEKEERGRGNFPDRFSARQFPNYSSELNVNALLLGDSALYLCASSPWTSDTGELFFGEGSRLTVL.

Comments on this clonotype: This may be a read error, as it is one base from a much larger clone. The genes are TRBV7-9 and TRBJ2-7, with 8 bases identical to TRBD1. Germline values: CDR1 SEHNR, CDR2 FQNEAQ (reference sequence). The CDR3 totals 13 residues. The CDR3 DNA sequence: TGTGCCAGCATGGGGCAGGGGGCCTACGAGCTGTACTTC. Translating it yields CASMGQGAYELYF.

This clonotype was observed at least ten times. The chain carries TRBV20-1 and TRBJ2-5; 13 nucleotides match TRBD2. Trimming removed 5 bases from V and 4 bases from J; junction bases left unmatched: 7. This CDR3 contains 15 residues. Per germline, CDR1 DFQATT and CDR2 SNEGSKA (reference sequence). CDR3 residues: CSAGTSGRARETQYF. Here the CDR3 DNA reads TGCAGTGCTGGTACTAGCGGGAGGGCCAGAGAGACCCAGTACTTC.

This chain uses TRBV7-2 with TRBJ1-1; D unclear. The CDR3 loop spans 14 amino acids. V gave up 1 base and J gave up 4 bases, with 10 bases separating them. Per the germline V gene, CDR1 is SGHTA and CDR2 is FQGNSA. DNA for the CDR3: TGTGCCAGCAGCTTAGGCCAGGTACGCACTGAAGCTTTCTTT. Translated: CASSLGQVRTEAFF.

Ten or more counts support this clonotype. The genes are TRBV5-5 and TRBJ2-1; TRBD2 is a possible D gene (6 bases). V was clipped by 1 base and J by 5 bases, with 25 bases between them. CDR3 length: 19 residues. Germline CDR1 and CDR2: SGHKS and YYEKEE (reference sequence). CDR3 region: CASSLIGLLVGGMDNEQFF. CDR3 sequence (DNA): TGTGCCAGCAGCTTGATTGGGCTCTTAGTAGGAGGGATGGACAATGAGCAGTTCTTC.